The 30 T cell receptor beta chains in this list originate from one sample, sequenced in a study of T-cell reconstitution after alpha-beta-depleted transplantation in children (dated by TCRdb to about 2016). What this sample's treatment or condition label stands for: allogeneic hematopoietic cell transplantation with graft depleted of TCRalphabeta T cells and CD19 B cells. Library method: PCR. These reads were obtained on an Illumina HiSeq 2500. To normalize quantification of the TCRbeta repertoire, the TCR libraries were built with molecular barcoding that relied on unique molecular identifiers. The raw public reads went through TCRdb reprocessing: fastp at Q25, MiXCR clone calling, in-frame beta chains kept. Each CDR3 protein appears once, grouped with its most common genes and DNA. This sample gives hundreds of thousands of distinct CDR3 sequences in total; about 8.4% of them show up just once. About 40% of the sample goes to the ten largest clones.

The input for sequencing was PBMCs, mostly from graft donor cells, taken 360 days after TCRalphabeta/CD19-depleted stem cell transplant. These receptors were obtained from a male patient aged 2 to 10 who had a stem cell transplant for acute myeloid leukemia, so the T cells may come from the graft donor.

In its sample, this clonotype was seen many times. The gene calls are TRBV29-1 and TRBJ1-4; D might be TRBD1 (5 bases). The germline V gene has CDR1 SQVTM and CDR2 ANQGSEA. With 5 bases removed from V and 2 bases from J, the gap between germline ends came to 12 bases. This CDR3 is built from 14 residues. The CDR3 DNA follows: TGCAGCGTTCGGGGCCGCCTCACTAATGAAAAACTGTTTTTT. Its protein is CSVRGRLTNEKLFF.

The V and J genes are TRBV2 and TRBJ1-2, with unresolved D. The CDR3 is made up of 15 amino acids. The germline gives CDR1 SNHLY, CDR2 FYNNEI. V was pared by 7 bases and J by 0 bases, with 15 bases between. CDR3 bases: TGTGCCAGCATTCGGGGAGAGCCGGCTAACTATGGCTACACCTTC. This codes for CASIRGEPANYGYTF. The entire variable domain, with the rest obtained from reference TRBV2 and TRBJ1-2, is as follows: EPEVTQTPSHQVTQMGQEVILRCVPISNHLYFYWYRQILGQKVEFLVSFYNNEISEKSEIFDDQFSVERPDGSNFTLKIRSTKLEDSAMYFCASIRGEPANYGYTFGSGTRLTVV.

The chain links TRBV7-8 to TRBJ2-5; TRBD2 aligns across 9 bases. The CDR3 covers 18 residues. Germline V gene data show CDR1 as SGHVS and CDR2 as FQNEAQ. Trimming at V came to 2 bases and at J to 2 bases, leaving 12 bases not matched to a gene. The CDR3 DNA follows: TGTGCCAGCAGCTTAAGACTGGGTAGCGGGGGTTCTCAAGAGACCCAGTACTTC. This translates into CASSLRLGSGGSQETQYF.

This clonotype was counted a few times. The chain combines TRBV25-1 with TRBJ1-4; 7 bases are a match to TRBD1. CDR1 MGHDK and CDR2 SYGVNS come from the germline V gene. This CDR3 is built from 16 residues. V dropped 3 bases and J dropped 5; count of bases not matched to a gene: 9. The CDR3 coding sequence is TGTGCCAGCAGTGACCCGCAGACAGGGTACAATGAAAAACTGTTTTTT. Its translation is CASSDPQTGYNEKLFF.

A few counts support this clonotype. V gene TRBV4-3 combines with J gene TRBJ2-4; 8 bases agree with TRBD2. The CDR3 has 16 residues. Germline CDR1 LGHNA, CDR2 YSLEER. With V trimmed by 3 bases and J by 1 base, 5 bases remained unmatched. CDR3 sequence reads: CASSQASGSAKNIQYF. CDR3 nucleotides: TGCGCCAGCAGCCAGGCCAGCGGGAGTGCCAAAAACATTCAGTACTTC.

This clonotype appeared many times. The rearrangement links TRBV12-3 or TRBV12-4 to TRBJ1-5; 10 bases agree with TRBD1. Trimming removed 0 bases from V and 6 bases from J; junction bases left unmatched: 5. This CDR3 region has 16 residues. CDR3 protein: CASSLAGTGVGQPQHF. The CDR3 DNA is TGTGCCAGCAGTTTAGCGGGGACAGGGGTAGGTCAGCCCCAGCATTTT.

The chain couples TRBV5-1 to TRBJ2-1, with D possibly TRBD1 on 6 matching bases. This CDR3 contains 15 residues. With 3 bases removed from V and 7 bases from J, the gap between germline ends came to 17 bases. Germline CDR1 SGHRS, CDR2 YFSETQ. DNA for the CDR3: TGCGCCAGCAGCTCCGACAGGCCTGTGAGGAATGAGCAGTTCTTC. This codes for CASSSDRPVRNEQFF.

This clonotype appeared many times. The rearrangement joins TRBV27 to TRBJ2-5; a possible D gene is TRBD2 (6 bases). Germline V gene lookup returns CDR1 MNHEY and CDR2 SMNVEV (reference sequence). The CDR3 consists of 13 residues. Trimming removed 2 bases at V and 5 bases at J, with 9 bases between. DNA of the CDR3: TGTGCCAGCAGTTTAAAGGCGGGGGAGACCCAGTACTTC. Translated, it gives CASSLKAGETQYF.

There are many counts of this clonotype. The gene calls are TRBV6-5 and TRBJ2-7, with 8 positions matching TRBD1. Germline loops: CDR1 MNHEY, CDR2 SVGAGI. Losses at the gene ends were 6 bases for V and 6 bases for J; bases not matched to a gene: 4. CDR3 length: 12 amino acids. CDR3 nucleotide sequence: TGTGCCAGCAGGACAGGGGTAAGCGAGCAGTACTTC. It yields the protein CASRTGVSEQYF.

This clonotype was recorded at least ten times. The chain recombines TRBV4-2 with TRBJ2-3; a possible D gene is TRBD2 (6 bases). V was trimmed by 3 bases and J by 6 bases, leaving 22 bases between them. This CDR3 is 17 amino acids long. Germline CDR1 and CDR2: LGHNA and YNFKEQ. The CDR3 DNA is TGTGCCAGCAGCCATCACCGGGACTCAAGCAGTGGGGATACGCAGTATTTT. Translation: CASSHHRDSSSGDTQYF.

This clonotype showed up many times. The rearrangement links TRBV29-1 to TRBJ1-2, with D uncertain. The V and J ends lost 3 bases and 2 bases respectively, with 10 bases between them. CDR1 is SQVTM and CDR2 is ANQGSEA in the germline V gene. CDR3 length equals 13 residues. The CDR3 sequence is CSVDSGLNYGYTF. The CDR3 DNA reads TGCAGCGTTGACAGCGGACTGAACTATGGCTACACCTTC. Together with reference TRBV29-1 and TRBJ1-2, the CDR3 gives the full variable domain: SAVISQKPSRDICQRGTSLTIQCQVDSQVTMMFWYRQQPGQSLTLIATANQGSEATYESGFVIDKFPISRPNLTFSTLTVSNMSPEDSSIYLCSVDSGLNYGYTFGSGTRLTVV.

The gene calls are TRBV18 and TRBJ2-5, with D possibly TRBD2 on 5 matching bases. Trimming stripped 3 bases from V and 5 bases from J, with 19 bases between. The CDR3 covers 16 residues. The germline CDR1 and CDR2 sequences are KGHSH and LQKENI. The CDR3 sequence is CASSPLRTQATETQYF. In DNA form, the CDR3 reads TGTGCCAGCTCACCCCTTAGGACTCAGGCAACGGAGACCCAGTACTTC.

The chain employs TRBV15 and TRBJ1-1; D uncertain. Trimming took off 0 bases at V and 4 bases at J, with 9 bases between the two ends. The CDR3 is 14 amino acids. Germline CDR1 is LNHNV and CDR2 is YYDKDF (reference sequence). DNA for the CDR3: TGTGCCACCAGCAGAGATAGTCAGCTCACTGAAGCTTTCTTT. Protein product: CATSRDSQLTEAFF. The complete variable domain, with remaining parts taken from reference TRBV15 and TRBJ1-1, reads DAMVIQNPRYQVTQFGKPVTLSCSQTLNHNVMYWYQQKSSQAPKLLFHYYDKDFNNEADTPDNFQSRRPNTSFCFLDIRSPGLGDTAMYLCATSRDSQLTEAFFGQGTRLTVV.

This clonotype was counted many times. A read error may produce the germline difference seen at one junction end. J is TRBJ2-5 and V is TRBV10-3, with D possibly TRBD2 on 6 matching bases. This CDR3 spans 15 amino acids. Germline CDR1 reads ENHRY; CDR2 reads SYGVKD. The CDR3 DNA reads TGTGCCATCAGTGGGAGGGCACTACCCCCAGAGGCCCAGTACTTC. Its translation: CAISGRALPPEAQYF.

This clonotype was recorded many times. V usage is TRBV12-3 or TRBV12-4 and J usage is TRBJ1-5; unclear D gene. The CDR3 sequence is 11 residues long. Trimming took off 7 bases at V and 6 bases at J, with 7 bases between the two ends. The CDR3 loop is CASMLSQPQHF. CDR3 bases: TGTGCCAGCATGCTTTCTCAGCCCCAGCATTTT.

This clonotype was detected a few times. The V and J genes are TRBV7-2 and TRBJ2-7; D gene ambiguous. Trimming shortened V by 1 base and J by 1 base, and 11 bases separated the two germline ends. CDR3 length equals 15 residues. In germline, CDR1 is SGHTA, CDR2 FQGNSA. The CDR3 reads CASSLVGPGSYEQYF. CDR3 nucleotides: TGTGCCAGCAGCTTAGTTGGACCTGGGTCCTACGAGCAGTACTTC. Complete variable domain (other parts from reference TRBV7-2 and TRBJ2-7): GAGVSQSPSNKVTEKGKDVELRCDPISGHTALYWYRQSLGQGLEFLIYFQGNSAPDKSGLPSDRFSAERTGGSVSTLTIQRTQQEDSAVYLCASSLVGPGSYEQYFGPGTRLTVT.

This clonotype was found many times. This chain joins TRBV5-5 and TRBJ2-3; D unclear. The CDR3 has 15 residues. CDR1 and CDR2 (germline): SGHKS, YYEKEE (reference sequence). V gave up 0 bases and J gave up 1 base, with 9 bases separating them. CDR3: CASSLEALRTDTQYF. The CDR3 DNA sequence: TGTGCCAGCAGCTTGGAGGCCTTACGCACAGATACGCAGTATTTT. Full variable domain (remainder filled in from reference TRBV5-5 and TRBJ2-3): DAGVTQSPTHLIKTRGQQVTLRCSPISGHKSVSWYQQVLGQGPQFIFQYYEKEERGRGNFPDRFSARQFPNYSSELNVNALLLGDSALYLCASSLEALRTDTQYFGPGTRLTVL.

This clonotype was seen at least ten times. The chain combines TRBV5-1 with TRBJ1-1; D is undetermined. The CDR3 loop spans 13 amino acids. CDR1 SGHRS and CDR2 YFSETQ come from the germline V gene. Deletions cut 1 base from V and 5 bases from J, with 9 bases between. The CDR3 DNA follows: TGCGCCAGCAGCTTGCTCCTTCAGACTGAAGCTTTCTTT. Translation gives CASSLLLQTEAFF.

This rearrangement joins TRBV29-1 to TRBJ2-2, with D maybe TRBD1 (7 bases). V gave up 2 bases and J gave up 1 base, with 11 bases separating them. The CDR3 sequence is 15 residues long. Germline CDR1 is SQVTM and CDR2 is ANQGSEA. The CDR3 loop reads CSVETGEENTGELFF. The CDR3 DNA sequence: TGCAGCGTTGAAACAGGGGAGGAGAACACCGGGGAGCTGTTTTTT.

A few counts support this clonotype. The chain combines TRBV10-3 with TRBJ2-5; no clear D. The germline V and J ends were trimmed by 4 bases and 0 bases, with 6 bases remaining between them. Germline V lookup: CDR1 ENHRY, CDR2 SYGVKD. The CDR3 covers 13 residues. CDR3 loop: CAISAFNQETQYF. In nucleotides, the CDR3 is TGTGCCATCAGTGCGTTCAACCAAGAGACCCAGTACTTC.

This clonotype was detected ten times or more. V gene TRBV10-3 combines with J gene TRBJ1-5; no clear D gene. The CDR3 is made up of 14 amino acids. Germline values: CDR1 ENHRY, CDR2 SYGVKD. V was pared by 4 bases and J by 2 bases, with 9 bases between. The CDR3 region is CAISGASGNQPQHF. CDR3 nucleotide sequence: TGTGCCATCAGTGGGGCCTCCGGCAATCAGCCCCAGCATTTT.

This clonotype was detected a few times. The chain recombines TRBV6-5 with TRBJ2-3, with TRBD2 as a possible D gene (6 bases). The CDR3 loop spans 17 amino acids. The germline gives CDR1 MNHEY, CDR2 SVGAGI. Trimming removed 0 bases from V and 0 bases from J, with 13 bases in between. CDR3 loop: CASSYSLRGRSTDTQYF. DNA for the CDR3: TGTGCCAGCAGTTACTCCCTTCGGGGGAGAAGCACAGATACGCAGTATTTT.

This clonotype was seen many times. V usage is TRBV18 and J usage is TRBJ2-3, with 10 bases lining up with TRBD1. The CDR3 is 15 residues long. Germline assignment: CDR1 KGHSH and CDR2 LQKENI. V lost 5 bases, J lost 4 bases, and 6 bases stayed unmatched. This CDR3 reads CASSLWTGGSDTQYF. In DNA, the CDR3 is TGTGCCAGCTCATTGTGGACAGGGGGGTCAGATACGCAGTATTTT.

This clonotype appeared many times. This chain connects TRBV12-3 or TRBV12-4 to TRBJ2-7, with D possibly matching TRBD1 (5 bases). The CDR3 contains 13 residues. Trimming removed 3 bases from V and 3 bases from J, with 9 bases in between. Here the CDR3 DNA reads TGTGCCAGCAGTTTGCACAGGAGCTACGAGCAGTACTTC. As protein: CASSLHRSYEQYF.

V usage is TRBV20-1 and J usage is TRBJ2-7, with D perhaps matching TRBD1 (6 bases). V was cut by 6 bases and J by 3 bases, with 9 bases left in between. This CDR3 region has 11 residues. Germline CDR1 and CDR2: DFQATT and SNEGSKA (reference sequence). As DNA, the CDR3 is TGCAGTGCGAAGACAGGCTACGAGCAGTACGTC. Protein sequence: CSAKTGYEQYV.

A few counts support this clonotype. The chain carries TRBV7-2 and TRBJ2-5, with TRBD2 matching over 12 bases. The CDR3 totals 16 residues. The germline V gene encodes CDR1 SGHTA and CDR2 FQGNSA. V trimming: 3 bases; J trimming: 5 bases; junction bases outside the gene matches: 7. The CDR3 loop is CASSFQTSGSGETQYF. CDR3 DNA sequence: TGTGCCAGCAGCTTTCAGACTAGCGGGAGTGGGGAGACCCAGTACTTC. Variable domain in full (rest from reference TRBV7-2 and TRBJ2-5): GAGVSQSPSNKVTEKGKDVELRCDPISGHTALYWYRQSLGQGLEFLIYFQGNSAPDKSGLPSDRFSAERTGGSVSTLTIQRTQQEDSAVYLCASSFQTSGSGETQYFGPGTRLLVL.

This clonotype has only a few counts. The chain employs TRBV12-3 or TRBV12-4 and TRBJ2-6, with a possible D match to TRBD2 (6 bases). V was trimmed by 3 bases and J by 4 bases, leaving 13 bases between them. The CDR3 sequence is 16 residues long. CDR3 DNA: TGTGCCAGCAGTTTGGGAAACCGGGGGGGGGCCAACGTCCTGACTTTC. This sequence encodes CASSLGNRGGANVLTF.

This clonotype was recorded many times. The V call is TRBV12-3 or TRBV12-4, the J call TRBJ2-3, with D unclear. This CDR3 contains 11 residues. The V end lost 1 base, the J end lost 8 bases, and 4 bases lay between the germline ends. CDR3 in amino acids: CASSLEVTQYF. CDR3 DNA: TGTGCCAGCAGTTTAGAGGTTACGCAGTATTTT.

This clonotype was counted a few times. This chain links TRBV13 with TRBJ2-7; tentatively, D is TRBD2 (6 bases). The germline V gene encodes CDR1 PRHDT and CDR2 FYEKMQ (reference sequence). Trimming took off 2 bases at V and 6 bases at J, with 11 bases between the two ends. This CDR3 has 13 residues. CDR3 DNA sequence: TGTGCCAGCAGCTTACATGGAGGGCCCGAGCAGTACGTC. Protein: CASSLHGGPEQYV.

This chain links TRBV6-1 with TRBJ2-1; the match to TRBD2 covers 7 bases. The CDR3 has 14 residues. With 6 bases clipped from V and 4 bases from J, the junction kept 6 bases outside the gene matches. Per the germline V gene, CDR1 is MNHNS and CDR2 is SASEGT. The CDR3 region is CASRGGASYNEQFF. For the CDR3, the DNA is TGTGCCAGCAGGGGAGGGGCTTCATACAATGAGCAGTTCTTC.